This T cell receptor beta chain was documented in a study of T cells after yellow fever vaccination. Study-wide results and limits: Most primary-vaccination clones reappeared after the booster (about 95% CD4, 88% CD8). Within FACS-sorted repertoires, abundant clonotypes contaminating from the bulk population could be present.

This clonotype appeared many times. Its specificity is unknown. The 5'RACE template-switching step produced TCR cDNA and added a universal primer site and UMIs. MiXCR, run by TCRdb on the 5' RACE reads, gives a single entry per CDR3 protein. Of 150,000 to 200,000 distinct CDR3 sequences detected, approximately 6.8% appear once; the ten largest clones hold about 2.5%. The V and J ends lost 1 base and 7 bases respectively, with 15 bases between them. The CDR3 runs to 16 residues. CDR1 KGHDR and CDR2 SFDVKD come from the germline V gene. This sequence joins TRBV24-1 and TRBJ1-4; perhaps TRBD1 as D (5 bases). The source is a man aged 18 to 30 who received the YFV17D yellow fever vaccine. The sample here was CD4+ T cells sorted from PBMCs, taken about 5 days after the first yellow fever vaccination. The CDR3 loop reads CATSDLSRESGEKLFF. The CDR3 DNA reads TGTGCCACCAGTGATTTATCCAGGGAATCTGGTGAAAAACTGTTTTTT.